This TCR beta chain stems from a study of OX40 agonist ivuxolimab in advanced cancers. Sequencing used immunoSEQ multiplex PCR; TCRdb keeps in-frame clones, though not all of them. The data hold approximately 57,000 clones, with approximately 89% observed a single time. Per germline, CDR1 SGHRS and CDR2 YFSETQ. The CDR3 contains 14 residues. Sequenced here: CD4+ or CD8+ T cells sorted from blood, sampled in a trial of the OX40 agonist ivuxolimab. The chain is built from TRBV5-1 and TRBJ2-5, with 10 positions matching TRBD1. TRBJ2-7 matches the DNA end more closely, so the J call is doubtful. This clonotype was sampled from an adult with an advanced solid tumor such as melanoma, head and neck, liver or kidney cancer. The CDR3 DNA follows: TGCGCCAGCAGCTTGGCAGGGACAGGGGTCGAGCAGTACTTC. It translates to CASSLAGTGVEQYF.